This T cell receptor (beta chain) was recorded in a study of T cell repertoires in cytomegalovirus infection (dated by TCRdb to about 2019). Some background on the complete study: The HLA type of each donor mattered for the analysis, because public TCR beta signatures pointed to carriage of CMV infection along with the matching HLA type.

General study outcomes and caveats: The ex vivo response was dominated by HLA-C-restricted CMV-specific TCR beta clonotypes, which also provided the single most frequent clonotype in two of eight donors. Carriers of CMV infection plus the relevant HLA type were discriminated by the cumulative frequency of public TCR beta family members in the study cohort and in an independent roughly 400-donor cohort.

The sequencing machine was an Illumina HiSeq 1500. TCRdb trimmed public reads at Q25 via fastp, called clones via MiXCR and kept in-frame beta chains. Records with the same CDR3 protein are collapsed into one entry carrying the most frequent genes and DNA. Across this sample there are 200,000 to 300,000 distinct CDR3 sequences, with roughly an eighth seen only once. The ten largest clones add up to 8.8% of the sample. Its CDR3 holds 16 amino acids, cysteine through phenylalanine. Only the CDR3 DNA is retained, 48 bases long and in frame from the first base. Germline trimming amounts to 1 base on V and 1 base on J, with 3 as the count of junction bases outside the gene matches. As encoded in the germline V gene, CDR1 is SGHTA while CDR2 is FQGNSA. This clonotype has more than one count but fewer than ten. It lacks a known antigen. Base qualities are not recorded, but no much larger clone differs from it by a single base.

Sequenced: PBMCs. This TCR came from a human donor in good health (CMV status not recorded). Some clones in this sample may be carry-over from other donors' samples. The chain is encoded by TRBV7-2 joined to TRBJ2-7, and TRBD2 matches 11 of the central bases. The DNA is as follows: TGTGCCAGCAGCTTAGTATCTAGCGGGGGGTCCTACGAGCAGTACTTC. It specifies CASSLVSSGGSYEQYF.